This T cell receptor (beta chain) was observed in a study of beta chain features in type 1 diabetes listed by TCRdb under 2018. Study-wide context: Mean age, gender distribution, total cell number and subset yield did not differ between patients and healthy donors. Across all samples, 107,917,701 sorted cells were examined, and cell number per subset correlated strongly with RNA yield. The study compared TCRB repertoires of sorted circulating CD4+ T cell subsets between recently diagnosed type 1 diabetes patients and matched healthy donors. Regulatory and stem cell-like memory subsets were isolated from only 8 patients and roughly 8 healthy donors, whereas naive and central memory subsets came from all 30 or so donors. Overall results and qualifications from the work: Naive, central memory and regulatory TCRB repertoires appeared to be more alike among patients than among healthy donors. PCR may preferentially amplify shorter templates, but because patient and control samples were amplified and corrected together, any resulting skew would affect both groups equally. Patients with type 1 diabetes made fewer insertions and deleted more nucleotides at VDJ recombination sites, implying thymic rearrangement abnormalities. A moderate but significant shortening of TCRB CDR3 length was observed in type 1 diabetes patients in all four CD4+ subsets. Because small numbers of individuals were included in the HLA sub-analyses, any influence of HLA type on TCRB rearrangement was left unresolved. Because cDNA was sequenced instead of genomic DNA, highly expressing activated cells could be over-represented, though the groups showed no difference in activation or CD3 levels.

The High Capacity cDNA Reverse Transcription Kit was used to reverse transcribe all of the isolated RNA, meaning that expressed TCRB transcripts were what got sequenced. Stem cell-like memory T cell samples underwent survey-depth immunoSEQ sequencing, averaging approximately 920,000 total reads per sample. After sorted cells were lysed in RLT buffer, RNA was extracted with DNase-treated RNeasy Micro or Mini kits, with the choice depending on cell number. To prevent cross-contamination, every cell subset was processed on its own, while patient and healthy donor samples were processed together. TCRB sequences were amplified from cDNA with the immunoSEQ multiplex PCR, producing 87-bp fragments spanning the CDR3 region. Amplicons were sequenced on the Illumina HiSeq platform. Regarding the original processing steps: Synthetic template baselines were used to correct PCR bias computationally, reads within Hamming distance 2 were collapsed, and singletons that could not be merged were discarded. Reads were aligned to IMGT to assign V, D and J genes, CDR3 length, and insertions or deletions at six rearrangement sites. Within each subset, clonotype counts were normalized to the number of sorted cells before true diversity and Gini coefficients were calculated with the tcR R package. The overlap coefficient, calculated on TCRB nucleotide sequences, was used to measure repertoire sharing. Entries here come from immuneACCESS through TCRdb and include only in-frame sequences with V and J called. Some clones fail to appear in such tables; in the studies checked, an unresolved V gene covers under half of the shortfall, and the cause of the remainder is unknown. Clone size and the V and J calls come from that table; the DNA yielded D and trimming. For this sample the table gives about 53,000 clones, of which 55% to 75% were detected only once. The top ten constitute approximately 0.29% of the sample.

As encoded in the germline V gene, CDR1 is KGHSH while CDR2 is LQKENI. V loses 4 bases, J loses 4 bases, and the germline ends lie 8 bases apart. Taken from cysteine to phenylalanine, the CDR3 has 13 residues. The CDR3 DNA has 39 bases and is translated from base 1. Concerning this clone: What antigen it recognizes has not been identified. No much larger clone exists at a distance of one base, and base qualities are not known.

Each donor gave one peripheral blood draw, averaging about 120 mL, which was collected into heparinised tubes. Using a panel that included CD45RO, CCR7, CD25, CD127, CD95 and CD27, naive, central memory, regulatory and stem cell-like memory CD4+ T cells were sorted on a BD FACSAria II. Every sorted population had a purity above 98%. Right away, PBMCs were isolated by Lymphoprep density gradient centrifugation and were stained directly, with no culture step. So that batch effects would be minimized, each experiment stained and sorted samples in pairs, pairing one healthy donor with one patient. Input material: stem cell memory CD4+ T cells from blood. The intended sense of this specimen's cell subset or site label: stem cell-like memory CD4+ T cells. Recombination joined TRBV18 with TRBJ2-1; a tentative D match to TRBD1 spans 5 bases. The TCR originated in a woman in her 30s with type 1 diabetes. This receptor carries the CDR3 CASSLQEYNEQFF. The DNA sequence reads TGTGCCAGCTCACTACAGGAGTACAATGAGCAGTTCTTC.